The 3 T cell receptor beta chains listed next were all sequenced from one sample in a study of T cell responses to AZD1222 COVID-19 vaccine. Sequenced by immunoSEQ multiplex PCR; TCRdb stores in-frame clones only, minus some. The sample records 180,000 or so clones, 91% being singletons. Material: peripheral blood, obtained 28 days after the second AZD1222 dose. These receptors were taken from an adult who received the AZD1222 COVID-19 vaccine.

The chain uses TRBV14 and TRBJ1-1; a possible D gene is TRBD1 (5 bases). The CDR3 length is 14 residues. Germline values: CDR1 SGHDN, CDR2 FVKESK. Trimming stripped 3 bases from V and 3 bases from J, with 11 bases between. CDR3 protein: CASSQMGGDTEAFF. DNA of the CDR3: TGTGCCAGCAGCCAGATGGGGGGGGACACTGAAGCTTTCTTT.

This chain connects TRBV6-1 to TRBJ2-2, with D possibly TRBD2 on 6 matching bases. CDR1 is MNHNS, CDR2 SASEGT, per germline. The V end lost 3 bases, the J end lost 2 bases, and 13 bases lay between the germline ends. The CDR3 runs to 16 residues. The CDR3 reads CASSDPAGPNTGELFF. In DNA, the CDR3 is TGTGCCAGCAGTGACCCAGCGGGCCCCAACACCGGGGAGCTGTTTTTT.

CDR3 amino acids: CASSPTGVRGYEQYF. CDR3 sequence (DNA): TGTGCCAGCTCACCTACAGGGGTTCGGGGATACGAGCAGTACTTC. The J gene is TRBJ2-7, the V gene TRBV18; 7 bases are shared with TRBD1. J gave up 4 bases and V 3 bases, and 9 bases lay outside the gene matches. The V gene's germline CDR1 is KGHSH and CDR2 LQKENI. This CDR3 has 15 amino acids. The variable domain in full, completed from reference TRBV18 and TRBJ2-7, reads NAGVMQNPRHLVRRRGQEARLRCSPMKGHSHVYWYRQLPEEGLKFMVYLQKENIIDESGMPKERFSAEFPKEGPSILRIQQVVRGDSAAYFCASSPTGVRGYEQYFGPGTRLTVT.